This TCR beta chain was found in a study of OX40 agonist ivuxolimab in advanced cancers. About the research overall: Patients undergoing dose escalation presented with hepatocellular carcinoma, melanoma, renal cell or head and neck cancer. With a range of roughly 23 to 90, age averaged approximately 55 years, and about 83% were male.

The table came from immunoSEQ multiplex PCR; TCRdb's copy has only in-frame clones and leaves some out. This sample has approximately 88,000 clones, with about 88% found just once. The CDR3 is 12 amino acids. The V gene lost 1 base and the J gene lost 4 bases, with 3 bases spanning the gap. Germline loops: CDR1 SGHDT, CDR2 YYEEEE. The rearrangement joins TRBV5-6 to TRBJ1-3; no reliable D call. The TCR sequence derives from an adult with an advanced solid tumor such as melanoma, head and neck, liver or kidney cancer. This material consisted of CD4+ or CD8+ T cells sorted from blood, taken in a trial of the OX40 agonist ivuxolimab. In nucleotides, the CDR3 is TGTGCCAGCAGCTTGATGGGAAACACCATATATTTT. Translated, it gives CASSLMGNTIYF.